These T cell receptor beta chains were read from a single sample in a study of shared clonotypes between healthy human individuals. The assay was immunoSEQ multiplex PCR, and TCRdb's table has in-frame clones only and misses some. The repertoire holds under 2,500,000 clones, approximately 94% seen once, with 0.1% to 0.15% in the top ten. The sample comprised naive CD4+ T cells sorted from blood. These receptors all stem from a man between 18 and 35 years old in good health. Each CDR3 is given with its conserved first and last residue. A D gene is named only where the DNA matches it firmly.

J,D,V,DNA,CDR3
TRBJ1-2,NA,TRBV18,TGTGCCAGCTCACCCCGACAGGATAACCACTATGGCTACACCTTC,CASSPRQDNHYGYTF
TRBJ2-2,TRBD2,TRBV6-5,TGTGCCAGCACCCCGACTAGCTCCGGGGAGCTGTTTTTT,CASTPTSSGELFF
TRBJ2-7,NA,TRBV9,TGTGCCAGCTCCCCTCGGGGGACCGTCGAGTACGAGCAGTACTTC,CASSPRGTVEYEQYF
TRBJ2-7,NA,TRBV10-3,TGTGCCACGACAGAGAACACCTACGAGCAGTACTTC,CATTENTYEQYF
TRBJ1-1,NA,TRBV18,TGTGCCAGCTCACCCTCGACCGCTAAGAACACTGAAGCTTTCTTT,CASSPSTAKNTEAFF
TRBJ2-1,TRBD1,TRBV28,TGTGCCAGCAGGGGCGACAGGGGCCAGCCCTACAATGAGCAGTTCTTC,CASRGDRGQPYNEQFF
TRBJ1-5,NA,TRBV6-5,TGTGCCAGCAGTTACAGTGTCTATAGCAATCAGCCCCAGCATTTT,CASSYSVYSNQPQHF
TRBJ1-6,NA,TRBV2,TGTGCCAGCAGTGGGCTCTATAATTCACCCCTCCACTTT,CASSGLYNSPLHF
TRBJ2-5,NA,TRBV18,TGTGCCAGCTCACCACTCGACACAGGGCCCTCGGAGACCCAGTACTTC,CASSPLDTGPSETQYF
TRBJ2-5,NA,TRBV5-1,TGCGCCAGCAGCCCGGTGTACGGGGGAGGAGAGACCCAGTACTTC,CASSPVYGGGETQYF
TRBJ2-2,NA,TRBV19,TGTGCCACCCGCTCGACTGGAGTGGGCGGGGAGCTGTTTTTT,CATRSTGVGGELFF
TRBJ2-1,TRBD1,TRBV5-4,TGTGCCAGCAGCTTAGGAGGGACAGGGGGCTTCGAGCAGTTCTTC,CASSLGGTGGFEQFF
TRBJ1-1,NA,TRBV5-4,TGTGCCAGCAGCTTAGAAGGGAGTGTTGCCACTGAAGCTTTCTTT,CASSLEGSVATEAFF
TRBJ2-6,NA,TRBV7-6,TGTGCCAGCAGCCCTTATGGCAGAATCTTCTCTGGGGCCAACGTCCTGACTTTC,CASSPYGRIFSGANVLTF
TRBJ1-5,TRBD1,TRBV7-2,TGTGCCAGCAGCCCCGGATTGGGACAGGGGGCGGCTCAGCCCCAGCATTTT,CASSPGLGQGAAQPQHF
TRBJ2-3,TRBD1,TRBV11-1,TGTGCCAGCAGCTCAAGGACAGGCCGCACAGATACGCAGTATTTT,CASSSRTGRTDTQYF